What follows are 21 T cell receptor beta chains derived from one specimen sequenced in a study of control samples from healthy donors and cancer patients. TCRdb's copy holds only in-frame clones and misses some; the assay was immunoSEQ multiplex PCR. The sample has 400,000 to 450,000 clones; around 90% are singletons. Sequenced sample: PBMCs. These TCRs come from a man aged 35 to 55 with head and neck cancer.

The chain recombines TRBV9 with TRBJ1-3; D is ambiguous. CDR3 length: 13 residues. In germline, CDR1 is SGDLS, CDR2 YYNGEE. V lost 5 bases, J lost 0 bases, and 6 bases lay in between. The CDR3 sequence: CASRPSSGNTIYF. DNA of the CDR3: TGTGCCAGCAGGCCGAGCTCTGGAAACACCATATATTTT.

The V call is TRBV7-2, the J call TRBJ2-3; D remains ambiguous. CDR3 length: 16 amino acids. With 0 bases removed from V and 0 bases from J, the gap between germline ends came to 10 bases. Germline lookup yields CDR1 SGHTA and CDR2 FQGNSA. The DNA for the CDR3 is TGTGCCAGCAGCTTAGCCGCGTTAAGAAGCACAGATACGCAGTATTTT. Its protein is CASSLAALRSTDTQYF. Full variable domain (missing parts from reference TRBV7-2 and TRBJ2-3): GAGVSQSPSNKVTEKGKDVELRCDPISGHTALYWYRQSLGQGLEFLIYFQGNSAPDKSGLPSDRFSAERTGGSVSTLTIQRTQQEDSAVYLCASSLAALRSTDTQYFGPGTRLTVL.

The chain links TRBV7-2 to TRBJ2-7; no firm D call. The CDR3 is 11 amino acids. The V and J ends lost 4 bases and 3 bases respectively, with 4 bases between them. Germline CDR1 SGHTA, CDR2 FQGNSA. CDR3 bases: TGTGCCAGCAGCTCTTACTACGAGCAGTACTTC. Its translation is CASSSYYEQYF.

The chain carries TRBV5-4 and TRBJ1-5; D unresolved. Germline lookup yields CDR1 SGHNT and CDR2 YYREEE (reference sequence). With 2 bases removed from V and 0 bases from J, the gap between germline ends came to 9 bases. The CDR3 is 15 amino acids. The CDR3 is CASSFSPVSNQPQHF. The CDR3 nucleotides are TGTGCCAGCAGCTTTTCGCCGGTTAGCAATCAGCCCCAGCATTTT.

The chain has TRBV10-3 and TRBJ1-3; a weak D match, TRBD1 (6 bases). This CDR3 is built from 12 residues. Germline CDR1 ENHRY, CDR2 SYGVKD. V lost 4 bases and J 11 bases, leaving 12 bases between the germline ends. DNA for the CDR3: TGTGCCATCAGTGGTGTTGGGGGGCCCATATATTTT. Protein: CAISGVGGPIYF.

This clone came up once. The CDR3 sequence: CATSEAGTNTGELFF. The CDR3 DNA is TGTGCCACCAGTGAGGCGGGCACGAACACCGGGGAGCTGTTTTTT. V usage is TRBV24-1 and J usage is TRBJ2-2, with TRBD2 as a possible D gene (5 bases). The CDR3 sequence is 15 residues long. CDR1 is KGHDR and CDR2 is SFDVKD in the germline V gene. V lost 4 bases and J lost 0, with 8 bases in between.

Comments on this clone: Other DNA sequences in this sample translate to the same CDR3. The chain carries TRBV7-3 and TRBJ2-6; D might be TRBD2 (5 bases). The germline V gene has CDR1 SGHTA and CDR2 FQGTGA. Trimming took 4 bases from V and 4 from J, leaving 11 bases between them. This CDR3 spans 15 amino acids. The CDR3 here is CASSSRVAGANVLTF. CDR3 in DNA: TGTGCCAGCAGCTCGAGGGTTGCCGGGGCCAACGTCCTGACTTTC.

The chain joins TRBV30 to TRBJ2-7, with a tentative D call TRBD1 (5 bases). V was clipped by 0 bases and J by 3 bases, with 21 bases between them. The CDR3 is 17 residues long. The V gene's germline CDR1 is GTSNPN and CDR2 SVGIG (reference sequence). The CDR3 nucleotides are TGTGCCTGGAGTGTTAAGGGGTTACCCGCTCCCCGCTACGAGCAGTACTTC. Its translation is CAWSVKGLPAPRYEQYF.

This clone has just one count. The chain has TRBV2 and TRBJ1-1; 9 bases agree with TRBD1. The CDR3 is made up of 14 amino acids. Trimming removed 6 bases from V and 2 bases from J; junction bases left unmatched: 4. Germline CDR1 is SNHLY and CDR2 is FYNNEI. This chain's CDR3 is CASSSQGANTEAFF. The CDR3 DNA reads TGTGCCAGCAGCTCACAGGGGGCAAACACTGAAGCTTTCTTT.

The chain joins TRBV19 to TRBJ1-2, with 7 bases identical to TRBD1. This CDR3 has 12 residues. Per germline, CDR1 LNHDA and CDR2 SQIVND (reference sequence). Losses at the gene ends were 5 bases for V and 5 bases for J; bases not matched to a gene: 2. CDR3 bases: TGTGCCAGTAGTCCGGGACAGTATGGCTACACCTTC. Encoded protein: CASSPGQYGYTF.

The chain has TRBV7-6 and TRBJ1-1, with 7 bases that match TRBD1. The CDR3 is 15 residues long. The trim removed 5 bases at V and 0 bases at J, leaving 6 bases unmatched. Germline V gene sequence: CDR1 SGHVS, CDR2 FNYEAQ. The CDR3 DNA is TGTGCCAGCAGCATCGGGACAGCCCTGAACACTGAAGCTTTCTTT. It is translated as CASSIGTALNTEAFF.

Here the CDR3 reads CAIADAFNEKLFF. CDR3 DNA sequence: TGTGCCATCGCCGATGCCTTTAATGAAAAACTGTTTTTT. The chain joins TRBV10-3 to TRBJ1-4; D gene uncertain. This CDR3 is built from 13 residues. Per germline, CDR1 ENHRY and CDR2 SYGVKD. Trimming stripped 8 bases from V and 4 bases from J, with 11 bases between.

This clone has only one observation. V is TRBV27 and J is TRBJ2-1; 9 bases match TRBD2. The germline CDR1 and CDR2 sequences are MNHEY and SMNVEV (reference sequence). The CDR3 totals 14 residues. J lost 9 bases, V lost 7 bases, and 10 bases had no gene match. The DNA for the CDR3 is TGTGCCAGCACCCCCAGCGGGAGGCCGGGTGAGCAGTTCTTC. It yields the protein CASTPSGRPGEQFF.

V and J are TRBV7-2 and TRBJ2-5; 9 bases align to TRBD1. Germline CDR1 and CDR2: SGHTA and FQGNSA. V was pared by 6 bases and J by 4 bases, with 12 bases of the junction left unmatched. The CDR3 totals 16 residues. The CDR3 DNA reads TGTGCCAGCAGAGCGACAGGGGGAAGCCAGAGAGAGACCCAGTACTTC. This codes for CASRATGGSQRETQYF.

V is TRBV5-5 and J is TRBJ1-2; D call uncertain. This CDR3 spans 13 amino acids. V lost 2 bases and J 1 base, leaving 6 bases between the germline ends. Germline V gene lookup returns CDR1 SGHKS and CDR2 YYEKEE (reference sequence). The CDR3 DNA reads TGTGCCAGCAGCTTAGACCATAACTATGGCTACACCTTC. Encoded protein: CASSLDHNYGYTF.

The rearrangement uses TRBV30 and TRBJ2-1; the D gene is possibly TRBD2 (5 bases). In germline, CDR1 is GTSNPN, CDR2 SVGIG (reference sequence). CDR3 length: 14 residues. V lost 4 bases and J lost 4, with 14 bases in between. The CDR3 bases are TGTGCCTGGATCTGGACTGGATCATACAATGAGCAGTTCTTC. This codes for CAWIWTGSYNEQFF.

The gene calls are TRBV9 and TRBJ2-7; the D gene is possibly TRBD2 (6 bases). Germline CDR1 and CDR2: SGDLS and YYNGEE. The CDR3 consists of 13 residues. The germline V and J ends were trimmed by 0 bases and 2 bases, with 6 bases remaining between them. CDR3 bases: TGTGCCAGCAGCGTAGCGGGAGCCTACGAGCAGTACTTC. Translation: CASSVAGAYEQYF. The full variable domain, with the rest looked up from reference TRBV9 and TRBJ2-7, is DSGVTQTPKHLITATGQRVTLRCSPRSGDLSVYWYQQSLDQGLQFLIQYYNGEERAKGNILERFSAQQFPDLHSELNLSSLELGDSALYFCASSVAGAYEQYFGPGTRLTVT.

The DNA of the CDR3 is TGCGCCAGCAGCCTCAGGACAGGGGGGGATAACTCCTACGAGCAGTACTTC. Amino acid sequence: CASSLRTGGDNSYEQYF. This chain links TRBV4-1 with TRBJ2-7, with 10 bases aligning to TRBD1. The CDR3 runs 17 residues. V dropped 4 bases and J dropped 0; count of bases not matched to a gene: 9. Germline V gene data show CDR1 as MGHRA and CDR2 as YSYEKL.

The V and J genes are TRBV7-6 and TRBJ1-2, with 10 bases lining up with TRBD1. With 5 bases clipped from V and 4 bases from J, the junction kept 10 bases outside the gene matches. The CDR3 is 16 residues long. The germline V gene encodes CDR1 SGHVS and CDR2 FNYEAQ. The CDR3 loop reads CASSPTRQGAGYGYTF. The CDR3 DNA follows: TGTGCCAGCAGCCCAACCCGACAGGGGGCAGGCTATGGCTACACCTTC.

The chain couples TRBV10-1 to TRBJ2-7, with 7 bases matching TRBD1. Germline V gives CDR1 WNHNN, CDR2 SYGVQD (reference sequence). The J segment lost 2 bases and the V segment lost 5 bases, leaving 6 bases of the junction unmatched. CDR3 length equals 14 residues. The DNA for the CDR3 is TGCGCCAGCAGTACTACAGGGGTCCCCTACGAGCAGTACTTC. Protein product: CASSTTGVPYEQYF.

The genes are TRBV27 and TRBJ2-3; D call uncertain. With 4 bases removed from V and 2 bases from J, the gap between germline ends came to 4 bases. The CDR3 covers 12 residues. Germline V gives CDR1 MNHEY, CDR2 SMNVEV (reference sequence). The DNA of the CDR3 is TGTGCCAGCAGTTCGACCACAGATACGCAGTATTTT. Amino acids: CASSSTTDTQYF.